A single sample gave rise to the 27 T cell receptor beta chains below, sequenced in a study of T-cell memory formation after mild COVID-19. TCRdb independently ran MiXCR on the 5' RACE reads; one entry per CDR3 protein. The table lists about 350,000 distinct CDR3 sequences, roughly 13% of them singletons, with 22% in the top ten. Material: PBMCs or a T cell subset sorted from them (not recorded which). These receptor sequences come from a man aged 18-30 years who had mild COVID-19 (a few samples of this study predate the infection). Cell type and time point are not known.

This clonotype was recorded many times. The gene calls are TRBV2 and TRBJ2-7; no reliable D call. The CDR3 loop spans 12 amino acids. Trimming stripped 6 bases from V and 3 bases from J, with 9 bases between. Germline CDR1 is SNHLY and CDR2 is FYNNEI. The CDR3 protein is CASSLFGYEQYV. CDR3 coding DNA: TGTGCCAGCAGCTTATTTGGCTACGAGCAGTACGTC.

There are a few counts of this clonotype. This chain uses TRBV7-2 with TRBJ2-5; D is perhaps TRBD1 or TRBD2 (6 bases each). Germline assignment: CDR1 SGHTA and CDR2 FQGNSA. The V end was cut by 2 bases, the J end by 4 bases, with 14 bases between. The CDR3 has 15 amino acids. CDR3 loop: CASSLQQGRRETQYF. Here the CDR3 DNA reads TGTGCCAGCAGCTTACAGCAGGGGAGGAGAGAGACCCAGTACTTC. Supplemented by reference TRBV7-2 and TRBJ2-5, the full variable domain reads GAGVSQSPSNKVTEKGKDVELRCDPISGHTALYWYRQSLGQGLEFLIYFQGNSAPDKSGLPSDRFSAERTGGSVSTLTIQRTQQEDSAVYLCASSLQQGRRETQYFGPGTRLLVL.

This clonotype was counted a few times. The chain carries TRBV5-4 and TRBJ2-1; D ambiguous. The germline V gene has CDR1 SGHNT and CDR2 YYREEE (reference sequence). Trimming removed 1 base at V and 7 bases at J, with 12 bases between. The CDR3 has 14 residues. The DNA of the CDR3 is TGTGCCAGCAGCTTGTCCCCACAAAAGAATGAGCAGTTCTTC. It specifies CASSLSPQKNEQFF.

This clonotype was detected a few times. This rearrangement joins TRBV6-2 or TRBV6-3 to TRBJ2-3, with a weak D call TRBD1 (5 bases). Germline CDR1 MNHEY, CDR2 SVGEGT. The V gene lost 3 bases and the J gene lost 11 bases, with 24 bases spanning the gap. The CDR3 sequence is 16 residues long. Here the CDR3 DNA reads TGTGCCAGCAGTTATCCAGGACGTTTAGACAGCGTGGGGCAGTATTTT. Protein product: CASSYPGRLDSVGQYF.

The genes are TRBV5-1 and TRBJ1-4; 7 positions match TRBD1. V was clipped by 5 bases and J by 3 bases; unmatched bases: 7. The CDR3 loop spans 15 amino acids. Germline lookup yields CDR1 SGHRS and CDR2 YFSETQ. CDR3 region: CASRQNRGPNEKLFF. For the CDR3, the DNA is TGCGCCAGCAGGCAAAACAGGGGACCTAATGAAAAACTGTTTTTT.

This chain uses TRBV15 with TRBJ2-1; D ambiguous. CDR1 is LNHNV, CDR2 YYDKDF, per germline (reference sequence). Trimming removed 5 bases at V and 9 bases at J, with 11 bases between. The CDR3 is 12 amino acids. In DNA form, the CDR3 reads TGTGCCACCAGCGCTAGGGTTGGTGAGCAGTTCTTC. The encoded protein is CATSARVGEQFF.

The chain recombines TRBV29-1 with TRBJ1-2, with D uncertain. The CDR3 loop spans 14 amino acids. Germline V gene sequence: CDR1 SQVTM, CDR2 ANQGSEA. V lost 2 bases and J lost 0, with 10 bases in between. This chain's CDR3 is CSVERGSPNYGYTF. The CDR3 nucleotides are TGCAGCGTTGAACGCGGGTCCCCTAACTATGGCTACACCTTC.

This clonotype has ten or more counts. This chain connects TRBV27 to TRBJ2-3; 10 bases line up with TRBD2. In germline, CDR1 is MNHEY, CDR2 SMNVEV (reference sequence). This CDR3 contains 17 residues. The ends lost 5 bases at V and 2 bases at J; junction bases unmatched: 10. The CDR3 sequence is CASSPWTSGDYTDTQYF. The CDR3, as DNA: TGTGCCAGCAGTCCCTGGACTAGCGGAGATTACACAGATACGCAGTATTTT.

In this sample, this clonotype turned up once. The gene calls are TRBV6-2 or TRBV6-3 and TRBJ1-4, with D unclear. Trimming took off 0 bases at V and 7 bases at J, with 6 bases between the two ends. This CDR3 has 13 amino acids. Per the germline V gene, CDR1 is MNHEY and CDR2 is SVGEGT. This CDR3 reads CASSYSPREKLFF. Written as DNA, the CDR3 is TGTGCCAGCAGTTACTCGCCCCGTGAAAAACTGTTTTTT.

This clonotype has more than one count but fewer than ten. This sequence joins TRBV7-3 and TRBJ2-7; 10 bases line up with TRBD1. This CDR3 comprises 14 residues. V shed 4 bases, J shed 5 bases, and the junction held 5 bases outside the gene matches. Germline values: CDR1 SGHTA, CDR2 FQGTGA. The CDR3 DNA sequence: TGTGCCAGCAGCTGGTCCGGGACAGGGGACGAGCAGTACTTC. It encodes CASSWSGTGDEQYF.

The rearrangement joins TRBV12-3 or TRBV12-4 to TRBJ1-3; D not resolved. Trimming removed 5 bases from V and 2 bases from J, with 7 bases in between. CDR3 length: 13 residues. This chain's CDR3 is CASSTGAGNTIYF. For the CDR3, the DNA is TGTGCCAGCAGTACCGGGGCTGGAAACACCATATATTTT.

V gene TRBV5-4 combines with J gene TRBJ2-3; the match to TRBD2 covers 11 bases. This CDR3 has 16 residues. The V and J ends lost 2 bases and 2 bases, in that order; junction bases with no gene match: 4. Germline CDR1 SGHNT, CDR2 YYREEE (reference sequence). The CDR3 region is CASSLVAGGTTDTQYF. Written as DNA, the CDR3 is TGTGCCAGCAGCTTAGTAGCGGGGGGGACCACAGATACGCAGTATTTT.

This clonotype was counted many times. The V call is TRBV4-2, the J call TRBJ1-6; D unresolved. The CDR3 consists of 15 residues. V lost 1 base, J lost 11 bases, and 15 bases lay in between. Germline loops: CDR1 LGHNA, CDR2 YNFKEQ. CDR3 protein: CASSQGRAPLAPLHF. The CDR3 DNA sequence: TGTGCCAGCAGCCAAGGGAGGGCCCCCCTAGCACCCCTCCACTTT.

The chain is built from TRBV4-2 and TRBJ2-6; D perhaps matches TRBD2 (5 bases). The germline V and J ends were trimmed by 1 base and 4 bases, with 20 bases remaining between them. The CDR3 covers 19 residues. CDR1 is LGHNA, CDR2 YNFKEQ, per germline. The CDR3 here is CASSQAEGTTLWGANVLTF. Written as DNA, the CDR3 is TGTGCCAGCAGCCAAGCTGAGGGAACTACCCTTTGGGGGGCCAACGTCCTGACTTTC.

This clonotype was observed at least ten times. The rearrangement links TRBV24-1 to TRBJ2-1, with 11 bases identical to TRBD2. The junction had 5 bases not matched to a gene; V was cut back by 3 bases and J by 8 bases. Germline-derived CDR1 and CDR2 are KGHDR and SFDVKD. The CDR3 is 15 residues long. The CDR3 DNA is TGTGCCACCAGTGATACTAGCGGGGGATGGGATGAGCAGTTCTTC. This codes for CATSDTSGGWDEQFF.

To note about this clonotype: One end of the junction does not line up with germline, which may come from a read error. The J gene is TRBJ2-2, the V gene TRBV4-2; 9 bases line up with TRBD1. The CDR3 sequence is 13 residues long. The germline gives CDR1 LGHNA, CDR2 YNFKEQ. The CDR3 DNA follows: TGTGCCAGCAGCCATGAAACTGACAGGGGGGTAACCTTT. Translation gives CASSHETDRGVTF.

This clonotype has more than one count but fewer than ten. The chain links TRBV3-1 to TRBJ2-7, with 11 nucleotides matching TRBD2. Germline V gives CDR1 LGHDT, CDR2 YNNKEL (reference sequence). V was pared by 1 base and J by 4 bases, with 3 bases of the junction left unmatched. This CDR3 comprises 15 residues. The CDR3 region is CASSQGLAGIYEQYV. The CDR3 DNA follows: TGTGCCAGCAGCCAAGGACTAGCGGGGATATACGAGCAGTACGTC.

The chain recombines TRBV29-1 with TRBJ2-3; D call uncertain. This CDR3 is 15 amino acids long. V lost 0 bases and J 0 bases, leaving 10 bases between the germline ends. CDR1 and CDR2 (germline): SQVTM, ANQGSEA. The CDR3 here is CSVEELASSTDTQYF. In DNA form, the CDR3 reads TGCAGCGTTGAAGAATTAGCATCTAGCACAGATACGCAGTATTTT.

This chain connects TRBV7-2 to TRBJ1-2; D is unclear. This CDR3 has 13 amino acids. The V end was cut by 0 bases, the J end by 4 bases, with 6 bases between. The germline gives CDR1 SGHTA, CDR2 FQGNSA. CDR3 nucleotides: TGTGCCAGCAGCTTAGCCGTCACCTATGGCTACACCTTC. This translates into CASSLAVTYGYTF.

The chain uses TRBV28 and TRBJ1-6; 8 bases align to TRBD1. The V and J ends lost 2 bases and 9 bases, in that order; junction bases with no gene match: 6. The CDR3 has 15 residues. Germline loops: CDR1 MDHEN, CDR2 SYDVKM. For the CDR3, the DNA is TGTGCCAGCAGTTTACCCAGGGGGCTAACTTCACCCCTCCACTTT. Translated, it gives CASSLPRGLTSPLHF.

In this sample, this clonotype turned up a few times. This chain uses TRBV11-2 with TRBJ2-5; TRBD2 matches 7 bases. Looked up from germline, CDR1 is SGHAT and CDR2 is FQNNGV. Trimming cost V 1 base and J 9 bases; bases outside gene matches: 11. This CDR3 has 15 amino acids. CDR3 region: CASSLGGLAGLAQYF. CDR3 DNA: TGTGCCAGCAGCTTAGGGGGGTTAGCGGGCCTGGCCCAGTACTTC.

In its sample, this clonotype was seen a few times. The CDR3 DNA follows: TGTGCCAGCAGCCAAGATTTTCCGGGGTTGGAGCAGTACGTC. Protein sequence: CASSQDFPGLEQYV. The chain employs TRBV4-2 and TRBJ2-7; tentatively, D is TRBD2 (5 bases). This CDR3 comprises 14 residues. Trimming cost V 0 bases and J 7 bases, with 13 bases left between them. Germline CDR1 reads LGHNA; CDR2 reads YNFKEQ.

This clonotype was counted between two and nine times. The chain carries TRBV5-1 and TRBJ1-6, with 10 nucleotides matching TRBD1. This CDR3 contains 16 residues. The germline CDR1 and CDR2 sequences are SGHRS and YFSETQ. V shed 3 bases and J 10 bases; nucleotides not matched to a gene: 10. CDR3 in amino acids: CASSWGDRGLRSPLHF. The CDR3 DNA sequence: TGCGCCAGCAGCTGGGGGGACAGGGGTTTACGGTCACCCCTCCACTTT.

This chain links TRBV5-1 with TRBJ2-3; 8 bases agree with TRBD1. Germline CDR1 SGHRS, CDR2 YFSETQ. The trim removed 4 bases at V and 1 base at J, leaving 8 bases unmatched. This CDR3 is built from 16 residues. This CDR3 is CASSLWTGPGTDTQYF. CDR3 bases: TGCGCCAGCAGCCTCTGGACAGGGCCTGGCACAGATACGCAGTATTTT.

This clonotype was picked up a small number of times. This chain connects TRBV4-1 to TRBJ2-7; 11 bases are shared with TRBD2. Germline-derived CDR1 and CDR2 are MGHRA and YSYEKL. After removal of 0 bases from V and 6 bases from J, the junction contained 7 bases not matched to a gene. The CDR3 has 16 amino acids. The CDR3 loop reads CASSQDQGLAGSEQYF. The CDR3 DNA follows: TGCGCCAGCAGCCAAGATCAAGGACTAGCGGGTTCCGAGCAGTACTTC.

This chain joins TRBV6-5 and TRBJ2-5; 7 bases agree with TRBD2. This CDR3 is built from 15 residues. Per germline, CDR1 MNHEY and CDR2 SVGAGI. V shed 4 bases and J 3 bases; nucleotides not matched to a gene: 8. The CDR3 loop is CASSSTGGREETQYF. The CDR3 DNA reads TGTGCCAGCAGTTCTACCGGGGGGAGGGAAGAGACCCAGTACTTC.

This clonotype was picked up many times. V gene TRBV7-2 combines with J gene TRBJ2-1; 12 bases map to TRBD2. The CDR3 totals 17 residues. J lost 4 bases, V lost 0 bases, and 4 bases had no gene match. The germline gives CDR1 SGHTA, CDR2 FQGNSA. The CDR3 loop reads CASSLAASGGAYNEQFF. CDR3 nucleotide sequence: TGTGCCAGCAGCTTAGCAGCTAGCGGGGGGGCTTACAATGAGCAGTTCTTC.